The clone carrying this T cell receptor (delta chain) has more than one count but fewer than ten. V lost 4 bases to trimming and J lost 2 bases; unmatched junction nucleotides: 39. Germline V gene data show CDR1 as TSWWSYY and CDR2 as QGS. The CDR3 runs to 27 residues. These data come from a study of gamma-delta T cells after stem cell transplantation. TCRdb processed the RT-PCR reads again with the CATT caller. The sample consists of about 11,000 delta-chain clones, under 45% of them appearing once. The chain recombines TRDV1 with TRDJ1, with 11 bases that match TRDD3. The material sequenced was gamma-delta T cells. This clonotype originated in a human donor. It is not recorded whose cells these are; they may come from a transplant donor. The CDR3 loop is CALGARPTTNGGYASFQQGAMTDKLIF. CDR3 DNA sequence: TGTGCTCTTGGGGCACGTCCCACTACCAATGGGGGATACGCGTCCTTTCAGCAGGGGGCCATGACCGATAAACTCATCTTT.